This record looks at one TCR beta chain sequence and its context. This sample stems from a study of blood T cell repertoires in COVID-19. Germline lookup yields CDR1 PRHDT and CDR2 FYEKMQ (reference sequence). Trimming cost V 2 bases and J 4 bases, with 8 bases left between them. This CDR3 region has 13 residues. Original analysis: From reference gene primer amplification, estimates of nucleated cell counts were derived. TCRdb's copy holds only in-frame clones and misses some; the assay was immunoSEQ multiplex PCR. The V and J calls and clone size are taken from that table; D and trimming were inferred from the DNA. Here the sample spans fewer than 200,000 clones, approximately 83% being singletons.

The sample was peripheral blood. This rearrangement joins TRBV13 to TRBJ1-2; D is undetermined. This TCR derives from a woman older than 75 with active or convalescent COVID-19. The CDR3 region has the DNA TGTGCCAGCAGCTTAAAGAGCACCTATGGCTACACCTTC. Protein: CASSLKSTYGYTF.